One and the same sample provided the 20 T cell receptor beta chains below, sequenced in a study of blood T cells in healthy people across ages. A second PCR of roughly 7 to 11 cycles used a sample-barcoded 5' primer and a J-beta primer mix. TCRdb re-called the 5' RACE reads through MiXCR, storing one row per CDR3 protein. The table records 1.5 million to 2 million distinct CDR3 sequences, 28% of them present only once. Sequenced: blood. These receptors were collected from a woman in her twenties or thirties in good health.

This clonotype was seen more than once but under ten times. The chain is built from TRBV29-1 and TRBJ1-4; D gene ambiguous. CDR3 length: 14 amino acids. Germline V gives CDR1 SQVTM, CDR2 ANQGSEA. V was clipped by 4 bases and J by 0 bases, with 9 bases between them. As DNA, the CDR3 is TGCAGCGTTGTAGGGCCGGCAACTAATGAAAAACTGTTTTTT. It codes for CSVVGPATNEKLFF.

The CDR3, as DNA: TGCAGCGTTGAGGATGGGGCGGGCTACACCTTC. Translating it yields CSVEDGAGYTF. The gene calls are TRBV29-1 and TRBJ1-2, with TRBD1 as a possible D gene (5 bases). CDR3 length equals 11 residues. Trimming stripped 3 bases from V and 8 bases from J, with 10 bases between. Germline V gives CDR1 SQVTM, CDR2 ANQGSEA.

This chain links TRBV2 with TRBJ2-1, with 13 nucleotides matching TRBD2. The CDR3 sequence is 16 residues long. Germline assignment: CDR1 SNHLY and CDR2 FYNNEI. With 5 bases clipped from V and 7 bases from J, the junction kept 8 bases outside the gene matches. CDR3 nucleotide sequence: TGTGCCAGCAGTCCGCGGACTAGCGGGAGCTCGAATGAGCAGTTCTTC. Translated: CASSPRTSGSSNEQFF.

There are a few counts of this clonotype. This chain links TRBV4-1 with TRBJ2-7; D could derive from TRBD1 or TRBD2 (5 bases each). This CDR3 is 15 amino acids long. Per the germline V gene, CDR1 is MGHRA and CDR2 is YSYEKL. Trimming left V 5 bases short and J 3 bases short, with 17 bases between. The chain's CDR3 is CASSERDGIIYEQYF. CDR3 nucleotides: TGCGCCAGCAGCGAACGGGACGGAATAATCTACGAGCAGTACTTC.

This chain links TRBV7-3 with TRBJ2-3, with D perhaps assigned TRBD1 or TRBD2 (5 bases each). The length of the CDR3 is 14 residues. Trimming removed 5 bases from V and 1 base from J, with 10 bases in between. CDR1 is SGHTA and CDR2 is FQGTGA in the germline V gene. This CDR3 is CASSPVGRTDTQYF. The CDR3 DNA reads TGTGCCAGCAGCCCGGTGGGACGCACAGATACGCAGTATTTT.

The chain carries TRBV4-1 and TRBJ2-3; D not resolved. The length of the CDR3 is 18 residues. V was clipped by 3 bases and J by 4 bases, with 23 bases between them. Germline V gene data show CDR1 as MGHRA and CDR2 as YSYEKL. The CDR3 DNA reads as TGCGCCAGCAGCCAGAGGACCCTTTTCGGTGGTAGGCCAGATACGCAGTATTTT. The encoded protein is CASSQRTLFGGRPDTQYF.

This rearrangement joins TRBV20-1 to TRBJ2-3; D possibly corresponds to TRBD1 (6 bases). V was shortened by 0 bases and J by 1 base, with 17 bases between the two germline ends. CDR1 DFQATT and CDR2 SNEGSKA come from the germline V gene (reference sequence). The CDR3 runs to 17 residues. The CDR3 nucleotides read TGCAGTGCTAGAGATCCGGGGTCAGGGGCCCGCACAGATACGCAGTATTTT. It specifies CSARDPGSGARTDTQYF.

This clonotype was detected ten times or more. This chain links TRBV7-2 with TRBJ2-5; TRBD1 agrees at 7 bases. Germline trimming cut 3 bases from V and 4 bases from J; bases unmatched to any gene: 5. The length of the CDR3 is 14 residues. Per the germline V gene, CDR1 is SGHTA and CDR2 is FQGNSA. DNA of the CDR3: TGTGCCAGCAGCTTGACAGGGTCGGCAGAGACCCAGTACTTC. Translating it yields CASSLTGSAETQYF.

This clonotype was counted ten times or more. The chain is built from TRBV20-1 and TRBJ2-7; 9 bases line up with TRBD2. J lost 2 bases, V lost 0 bases, and 5 bases had no gene match. The CDR3 is 15 residues long. Germline V gene data show CDR1 as DFQATT and CDR2 as SNEGSKA (reference sequence). The CDR3, as DNA: TGCAGTGCTAGAGATCTGACTAGCGGTACCTACGAGCAGTACTTC. Protein sequence: CSARDLTSGTYEQYF.

The J gene is TRBJ1-2, the V gene TRBV28; D might be TRBD1 (6 bases). The CDR3 runs 14 residues. In germline, CDR1 is MDHEN, CDR2 SYDVKM. V gave up 6 bases and J gave up 2 bases, with 13 bases separating them. The CDR3 protein is CASRGGTLNYGYTF. DNA for the CDR3: TGTGCCAGCAGGGGGGGGACACTCAACTATGGCTACACCTTC.

Here the CDR3 reads CASSTGPPASGSTDTQYF. The DNA for the CDR3 is TGCGCCAGCAGCACTGGCCCCCCCGCTAGCGGAAGCACAGATACGCAGTATTTT. V gene TRBV5-1 combines with J gene TRBJ2-3; 7 bases agree with TRBD2. The ends lost 4 bases at V and 0 bases at J; junction bases unmatched: 14. The CDR3 is 18 amino acids. Germline V gives CDR1 SGHRS, CDR2 YFSETQ.

The chain links TRBV18 to TRBJ2-7; D possibly corresponds to TRBD1 (7 bases). Germline CDR1 is KGHSH and CDR2 is LQKENI. V was trimmed by 4 bases and J by 7 bases, leaving 20 bases between them. The CDR3 totals 15 residues. The CDR3 loop is CASSLQGEVSGEQYF. The CDR3 nucleotides are TGTGCCAGCTCACTCCAGGGGGAGGTATCCGGGGAGCAGTACTTC.

This chain connects TRBV7-9 to TRBJ1-2; 8 nucleotides align to TRBD1. Germline assignment: CDR1 SEHNR and CDR2 FQNEAQ (reference sequence). V shed 3 bases, J shed 8 bases, and the junction held 5 bases outside the gene matches. This CDR3 spans 13 amino acids. The CDR3 spells CASSFRDRSGYTF. The CDR3 DNA sequence: TGTGCCAGCAGCTTCCGGGACAGGTCAGGCTACACCTTC.

This clonotype was found a few times. J is TRBJ2-2 and V is TRBV19, with no clear D. V gave up 7 bases and J gave up 5 bases, with 14 bases separating them. Germline V lookup: CDR1 LNHDA, CDR2 SQIVND (reference sequence). The CDR3 is made up of 14 amino acids. Written as DNA, the CDR3 is TGTGCCAGTATTGCGGCAGGTCGGACCGGGGAGCTGTTTTTT. Residues: CASIAAGRTGELFF.

This clonotype was observed a handful of times. J is TRBJ2-1 and V is TRBV9; possible D gene TRBD2, 7 bases. V lost 0 bases and J 9 bases, leaving 10 bases between the germline ends. The CDR3 is 13 residues long. Per the germline V gene, CDR1 is SGDLS and CDR2 is YYNGEE. The CDR3 protein is CASSVVGGGEQFF. The DNA for the CDR3 is TGTGCCAGCAGCGTAGTAGGGGGGGGTGAGCAGTTCTTC.

This clonotype was observed at least ten times. The chain couples TRBV20-1 to TRBJ2-1, with 10 bases matching TRBD2. Germline V gene data show CDR1 as DFQATT and CDR2 as SNEGSKA (reference sequence). V shed 1 base, J shed 2 bases, and the junction held 5 bases outside the gene matches. The CDR3 is 16 residues long. The CDR3 region has the DNA TGCAGTGCTAGAGGTGCGAGCGGGGGGGCCTACAATGAGCAGTTCTTC. The encoded protein is CSARGASGGAYNEQFF.

This clonotype occurred a few times. The rearrangement joins TRBV21-1 to TRBJ1-6; the D call in the table, TRBD1, was not verified against the DNA. TRBV21-1 is a pseudogene segment. CDR3 length: 15 residues. CDR3 bases: TGTGCCAGCAGCAAGCAGGGTTGTAGCGATTCACCCCTCCACTTT. Its protein product is CASSKQGCSDSPLHF.

The chain joins TRBV28 to TRBJ1-1, with D perhaps matching TRBD1 (6 bases). V was shortened by 6 bases and J by 10 bases, with 15 bases between the two germline ends. Germline V lookup: CDR1 MDHEN, CDR2 SYDVKM. The CDR3 sequence is 12 residues long. The CDR3 DNA reads as TGTGCCAGCAGATCCCAGGGGCGCGGAGCTTTCTTT. Residues: CASRSQGRGAFF.

A word on this clonotype: This sequence may be a read error, since a much larger clone differs from it by one base. The chain couples TRBV29-1 to TRBJ2-1; 11 nucleotides agree with TRBD2. The CDR3 is 15 amino acids. Germline trimming cut 1 base from V and 7 bases from J; bases unmatched to any gene: 6. Germline values: CDR1 SQVTM, CDR2 ANQGSEA. The CDR3 nucleotides are TGCAGCGTTGAAGGGGCGCCTAGCGGGAGGAATGAGCAGTTCTTC. Protein: CSVEGAPSGRNEQFF.

The J gene is TRBJ1-5, the V gene TRBV12-3 or TRBV12-4, with 7 bases fitting TRBD1. The junction had 8 bases not matched to a gene; V was cut back by 6 bases and J by 6 bases. The CDR3 spans 14 residues. The chain's CDR3 is CASSSRTGSQPQHF. DNA for the CDR3: TGTGCCAGCAGCTCCCGGACAGGCAGTCAGCCCCAGCATTTT.